What follows is one T cell receptor beta chain and its context. Its antigen is not identified. This specimen comes from a study of cytomegalovirus exposure and HLA in healthy donors. Study context: As released early, the data held about 85 million unique TCRs from HLA-typed donors. Study-wide results and limits: The authors later found TCR association rates varying by HLA locus, with DRB1 most and HLA-C fewest. Earlier results showed most TCR beta V segments being productive about 90% or about 30% of the time.

Looked up from germline, CDR1 is SGHVS and CDR2 is FNYEAQ. V shed 3 bases and J 4 bases; nucleotides not matched to a gene: 3. The CDR3 has 17 amino acids. A multiplex PCR was run with 60 Vbeta primers and 13 Jbeta primers. Method: immunoSEQ multiplex PCR; TCRdb's copy keeps in-frame clones and lacks some. The sample shows some 190,000 clones, 82% of them seen only once. Sequencing was performed on PBMCs. This receptor was obtained from a man aged 40-49 years in good health and CMV-seronegative. The chain carries TRBV7-6 and TRBJ2-1, with 16 positions matching TRBD2. For the CDR3, the DNA is TGTGCCAGCAGCTTGGGACTAGCGGGAGGGCCTTACAATGAGCAGTTCTTC. This codes for CASSLGLAGGPYNEQFF.